The entry that follows covers one T cell receptor (beta chain) sequence. Its antigen specificity is not known. No qualities accompany the bases; no much larger clone lies one base away. Other DNA variants within this sample encode the same CDR3. The donors were healthy, HIV-negative adults with no recently reported acute infections or vaccinations. All donors were Caucasian adults living in Nashville, Tennessee, USA. CD4+ T cells were enriched through magnetic negative selection, after which naive cells were positively selected on CD45RA and the remaining negative fraction served as the memory subset. Blood was obtained by leukapheresis, after which PBMCs were separated by Ficoll-Histopaque density gradient centrifugation and cryopreserved in liquid nitrogen vapor phase. Analytical flow cytometry was used to check the purity and quantity of every magnetically sorted T cell population. Genomic DNA was isolated from every sorted fraction and measured by UV absorbance on a Nanodrop 2000c.

From the germline V gene (reference sequence), CDR1 is SGHNT and CDR2 is YYREEE. The CDR3 spans 14 residues, from the cysteine through the phenylalanine. Kept here is only the CDR3 DNA, which spans 42 bases and is read in frame from base 1. After removal of 0 bases from V and 6 bases from J, the junction retains 1 base not matched to a gene. Using the deep immunoSEQ assay, multiplex PCR amplified TCR CDR3 regions from genomic DNA. Extracted genomic DNA from each cell subset was spread evenly across all wells of several immunoSEQ 96-well plates, with each plate serving as a replicate. Each replicate PCR for sorted subsets received roughly 0.2 ug genomic DNA, equal to roughly 33,000 T cell genomes. The purified libraries were quantified using a Qubit 3.0 fluorometer, sized with a Bioanalyzer 2100, and then quantified again using the KAPA Library Quantification kit. Every immunoSEQ 96-well plate was sequenced on a separate single-read 150-cycle Illumina NextSeq 550 flow cell. On the study's bioinformatics: Because the immunoSEQ output held only junctional sequences and lacked quality scores, the filtering could not match the filtering applied to full-length reads. To assign V/J genes and CDR3, sequences were annotated against IMGT germline references using PyIR, a Python wrapper for IgBLAST v1.9. Reads were filtered out if the reads had weak V/J assignments (E-value above 1e-6), no CDR3, stop codons, out-of-frame junctions, or ambiguous translated residues. V3J clonotypes were defined as sequences sharing an identical inferred V gene, J gene, and CDR3 amino acid sequence. Percentage overlap between repertoires was computed as shared unique clonotypes divided by the size of the smaller repertoire. RTK rarefaction, the Chao1 estimator, and Recon v2.1 estimates of unobserved clonotypes were used to assess repertoire richness. Generation probabilities were computed with OLGA for all TCRbeta clonotypes obtained by the gDNA method from several donors. The source is immuneACCESS, and TCRdb retained only in-frame sequences with V and J called. Part of the clones is not carried over; for the studies checked, unresolved V genes explain less than half of this, and the remainder is unexplained. V, J and clone size are those of that table, while D and trimming were read from the DNA. This sample comprises 2 million or so clones, 95% of them detected only once. Clones ranked in the top ten supply 0.1% to 0.15% of the sample.

The sample originates from a study of shared clonotypes between healthy human individuals (TCRdb year 2020). Concerning the study at large: Two women and a few men aged 18 to 49 years were included in the cohort. To estimate repertoire size and how much clonotype sharing occurs between individuals, the study deeply sequenced the blood TCR repertoires of five healthy adults. Libraries were prepared and TCR repertoires were sequenced by different laboratories using diverse techniques, in order to increase sequencing depth and limit assay-specific biases. Between about 0.94 and 8.9 billion PBMCs per donor were obtained by leukapheresis. For each donor, three plates each were used for CD4 naive and CD4 memory, two plates were used for CD8 naive, and one plate was used for CD8 memory. Overall study results and their limits: Pairwise subsampling led to the expectation that sequencing depth would affect the degree of clonotype sharing among donors. Clonotypes shared by all four sorted-subset donors showed higher generation probabilities than non-shared clonotypes. Even with the large sequencing depth, rarefaction of the sorted-subset datasets indicated that sequencing was incomplete. When a few donors were compared, the shared fraction of clonotypes was about 5% for naive CD4, about 4% for naive CD8, more than 2% for memory CD4, and 0.4% for memory CD8. The genetic and exposure-history diversity represented was limited by the small number of donors. Naive subsets generally had larger estimated clonotype richness than memory subsets did. Sampling was restricted to blood, and TCR repertoires in tissues likely differ from the TCR repertoires found in blood.

The chain employs TRBV5-4 and TRBJ2-7; TRBD2 aligns with 12 central bases. The material sequenced was naive CD4+ T cells sorted from blood. The sample's cell subset or site label is to be understood as: CD45RA+ positively selected. This clonotype was sampled from a man between 18 and 35 years old in good health. CDR3 sequence: CASSLELAGGEQYF. The bases read TGTGCCAGCAGCTTGGAACTAGCGGGAGGCGAGCAGTACTTC.